The clone carrying this TCR beta chain has only one observation. Its cognate antigen is unknown. The data stem from a study of long-term antiretroviral therapy in people with HIV. Overall study: The 2015 recommendation for immediate ART came about a decade after the earliest samples. Whole-study findings and limits: Clonotypes expanded prior to ART showed repertoire dominance at all sampled time points.

Every participant with HIV received treatment in the United States. The CDR3 consists of 14 residues. Between the trimmed V and J ends, which lost 6 bases and 8 bases, there was a span of 18 bases. CDR1 MNHNY and CDR2 SVGAGI come from the germline V gene (reference sequence). Runs used v3.0 of the immunoSEQ assay and were done at survey level. Clones were sequenced by immunoSEQ multiplex PCR, and TCRdb holds only the in-frame ones, with some missing. Seen here are some 16,000 clones, around 83% observed once, and the top ten hold roughly 4.8%. The clonotype originates from a woman aged 35 to 49 with HIV. V and J are TRBV6-6 and TRBJ2-3; perhaps D is TRBD1 or TRBD2 (7 bases each). The sequencing used unsorted PBMCs, collected 0.5 years after starting antiretroviral therapy. CDR3 bases: TGTGCCAGCAGCCAAAGTTCAGGGGGGGCTACGCAGTATTTT. It translates to CASSQSSGGATQYF.